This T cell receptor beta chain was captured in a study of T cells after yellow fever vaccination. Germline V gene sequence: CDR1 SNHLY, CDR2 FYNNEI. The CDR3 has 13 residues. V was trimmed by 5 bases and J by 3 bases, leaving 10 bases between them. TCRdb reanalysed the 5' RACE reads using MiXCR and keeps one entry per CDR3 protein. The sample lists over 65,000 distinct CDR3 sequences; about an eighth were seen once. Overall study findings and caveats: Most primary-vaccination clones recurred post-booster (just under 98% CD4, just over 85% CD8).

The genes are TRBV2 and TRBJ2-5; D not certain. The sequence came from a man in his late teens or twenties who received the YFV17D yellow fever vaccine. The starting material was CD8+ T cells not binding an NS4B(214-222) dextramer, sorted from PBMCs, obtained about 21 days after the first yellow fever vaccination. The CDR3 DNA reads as TGTGCCAGCAGTACGTGGACGGAAGAGACCCAGTACTTC. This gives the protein CASSTWTEETQYF.